A selection of T cell receptor beta chains follows, all from one sample in a study of T-cell memory formation after mild COVID-19. TCRdb processed the 5' RACE reads anew with MiXCR; each CDR3 protein has one entry. The sample has hundreds of thousands of distinct CDR3 sequences; over 15% are singletons. The specimen sequenced was PBMCs or a T cell subset sorted from them (not recorded which). The receptors shown here come from a young man who had mild COVID-19 (a few samples of this study predate the infection). Cell type and time point are not known. Both conserved end residues are part of each CDR3. A D gene is named only where the DNA matches it firmly. Rows may omit the clone size; those that give it use once, few, many or a size class.

CDR3	DNA	size	J	V	D
CASSRGERSPLHF	TGTGCCAGCAGCCGGGGGGAGCGATCACCCCTCCACTTT	few	TRBJ1-6	TRBV6-6	-
CASSQEPQIGGINTGELFF	TGCGCCAGCAGCCAAGAACCCCAGATTGGGGGTATAAACACCGGGGAGCTGTTTTTT	-	TRBJ2-2	TRBV4-3	-
CASSLEGQGNTIYF	TGTGCCAGCAGCTTGGAAGGGCAAGGAAACACCATATATTTT	-	TRBJ1-3	TRBV5-5	-
CASSPGQGRYEQYF	TGTGCCAGCAGCCCAGGACAGGGAAGATACGAGCAGTACTTC	many	TRBJ2-7	TRBV6-5	TRBD1
CASSHGQGTEYF	TGTGCCAGCAGTCACGGACAGGGTACCGAGTACTTC	many	TRBJ2-7	TRBV27	TRBD1
CASNPSGQAYEQYF	TGCGCCAGCAATCCGTCTGGACAGGCCTACGAGCAGTACTTC	-	TRBJ2-7	TRBV10-2	TRBD1
CASSLGDAKNIQYF	TGCGCCAGCAGCTTGGGTGACGCCAAAAACATTCAGTACTTC	few	TRBJ2-4	TRBV5-1	-
CSVAPGRAGTDTQYF	TGCAGCGTGGCCCCTGGCAGGGCTGGCACAGATACGCAGTATTTT	-	TRBJ2-3	TRBV29-1	-
CASSPVSRGYGYTF	TGTGCCAGCAGCCCTGTGTCGCGGGGCTATGGCTACACCTTC	-	TRBJ1-2	TRBV7-2	-
CASTAGYFSGNTIYF	TGTGCCAGCACCGCGGGCTACTTCTCTGGAAACACCATATATTTT	few	TRBJ1-3	TRBV6-6	-
CASSYRGLTETQYF	TGTGCCAGCAGTTATCGGGGGTTGACGGAGACCCAGTACTTC	once	TRBJ2-5	TRBV6-2/TRBV6-3	-
CSASDTGTVSYNEQFF	TGCAGTGCTAGTGACACCGGGACTGTCTCCTACAATGAGCAGTTCTTC	-	TRBJ2-1	TRBV20-1	-
CASSRSPDRTGKEDEQYF	TGTGCCAGCAGCCGATCCCCAGACAGGACAGGGAAGGAGGATGAGCAGTACTTC	-	TRBJ2-7	TRBV12-3/TRBV12-4	TRBD1
CASSYTPQGTQETQYF	TGTGCCAGCAGTTACACACCCCAGGGCACCCAAGAGACCCAGTACTTC	-	TRBJ2-5	TRBV6-5	-
CASSEDGPQETQYF	TGTGCCAGCAGCGAGGACGGGCCCCAAGAGACCCAGTACTTC	many	TRBJ2-5	TRBV6-2/TRBV6-3	-
CASSQVAGGNTGELFF	TGCGCCAGCAGCCAGGTAGCGGGGGGAAACACCGGGGAGCTGTTTTTT	few	TRBJ2-2	TRBV4-3	TRBD2
CASSPGPGSETQYF	TGTGCCAGCTCTCCGGGGCCGGGGTCGGAGACCCAGTACTTC	few	TRBJ2-5	TRBV7-3	-
CASSSLEIQETQYF	TGCGCCAGCAGCAGCCTAGAAATCCAAGAGACCCAGTACTTC	-	TRBJ2-5	TRBV5-1	-
CSVEDGRGRRDTQYF	TGCAGCGTTGAAGATGGGCGAGGACGCAGGGATACGCAGTATTTT	-	TRBJ2-3	TRBV29-1	-